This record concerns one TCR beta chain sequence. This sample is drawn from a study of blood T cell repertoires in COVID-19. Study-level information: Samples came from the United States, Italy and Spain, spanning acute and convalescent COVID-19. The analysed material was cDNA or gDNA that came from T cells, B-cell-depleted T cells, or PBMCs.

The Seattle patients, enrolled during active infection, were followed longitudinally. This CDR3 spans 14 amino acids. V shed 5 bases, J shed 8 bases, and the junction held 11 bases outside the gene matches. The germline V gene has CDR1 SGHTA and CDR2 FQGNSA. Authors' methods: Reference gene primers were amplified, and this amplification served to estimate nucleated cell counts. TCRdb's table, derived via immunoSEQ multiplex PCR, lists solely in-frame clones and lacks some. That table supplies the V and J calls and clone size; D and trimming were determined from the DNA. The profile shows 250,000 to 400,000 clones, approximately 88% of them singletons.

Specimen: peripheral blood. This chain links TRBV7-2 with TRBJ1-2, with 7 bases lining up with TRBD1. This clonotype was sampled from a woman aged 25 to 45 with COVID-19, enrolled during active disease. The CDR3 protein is CASSPDRAFNGYTF. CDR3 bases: TGTGCCAGCAGCCCAGACAGGGCGTTTAACGGCTACACCTTC.